These 20 T cell receptor beta chains originate from one sample sequenced in a study of HIV-infected patients and healthy controls. Alpha and beta constant-region primers primed reverse transcription of around 500 ng RNA. Using multiplexing indices, alpha and beta chain libraries were generated apart by chain-specific third strand synthesis. TCRdb reprocessed the 5' RACE reads via MiXCR and lists one record per CDR3 protein. The profile covers fewer than 9,500 distinct CDR3 sequences, with 9.3% appearing a single time and about 17% taken by the ten largest. Whole blood was used without fractionation, so all unsorted peripheral T cells were included. The sequences come from blood, collected before antiretroviral therapy. Receptors originate from an adult with HIV infection.

The sample holds many counts of this clonotype. The chain employs TRBV24-1 and TRBJ1-1, with D unresolved. The CDR3 length is 14 residues. V dropped 5 bases and J dropped 4 bases, with 13 bases sitting between them. Looked up from germline, CDR1 is KGHDR and CDR2 is SFDVKD. This CDR3 reads CATSAPGDSTEAFF. CDR3 DNA: TGTGCCACCAGTGCCCCGGGAGACTCCACTGAAGCTTTCTTT.

This clonotype has at least ten counts. The chain recombines TRBV6-5 with TRBJ1-1; maybe TRBD1 (6 bases). This CDR3 has 13 residues. The germline CDR1 and CDR2 sequences are MNHEY and SVGAGI. The ends were cut back, 4 bases at V and 10 bases at J, with 16 bases in the middle. The CDR3 spells CASSSSRGAGAFF. The CDR3 nucleotides are TGTGCCAGCAGTTCTAGCCGGGGGGCAGGAGCTTTCTTT.

Ten or more counts support this clonotype. The chain couples TRBV5-1 to TRBJ2-1; D gene uncertain. From germline, CDR1 is SGHRS and CDR2 YFSETQ. This CDR3 is 14 amino acids long. Deletions cut 0 bases from V and 5 bases from J, with 9 bases between. DNA for the CDR3: TGCGCCAGCAGCTTGGGTCAGCCCCACAATGAGCAGTTCTTC. Protein product: CASSLGQPHNEQFF.

This clonotype has ten or more counts. The rearrangement uses TRBV19 and TRBJ2-1; tentatively, D is TRBD1 (5 bases). The germline gives CDR1 LNHDA, CDR2 SQIVND (reference sequence). The CDR3 runs 14 residues. V lost 3 bases and J 2 bases, leaving 8 bases between the germline ends. The CDR3 spells CASSIQGAYNEQFF. The CDR3 bases are TGTGCCAGTAGTATCCAAGGGGCCTACAATGAGCAGTTCTTC. Combining the CDR3 with reference TRBV19 and TRBJ2-1 gives the whole variable domain DGGITQSPKYLFRKEGQNVTLSCEQNLNHDAMYWYRQDPGQGLRLIYYSQIVNDFQKGDIAEGYSVSREKKESFPLTVTSAQKNPTAFYLCASSIQGAYNEQFFGPGTRLTVL.

This clonotype qualifies as medium-sized (0.01 to 0.1%). The V gene is TRBV4-1, the J gene TRBJ2-5; D unclear. Germline assignment: CDR1 MGHRA and CDR2 YSYEKL. The CDR3 runs 17 residues. V was shortened by 1 base and J by 3 bases, with 18 bases between the two germline ends. For the CDR3, the DNA is TGCGCCAGCAGCCAAGGAACCATATGGGCCGACAAAGAGACCCAGTACTTC. Translation: CASSQGTIWADKETQYF.

The rearrangement links TRBV20-1 to TRBJ2-3; 12 bases agree with TRBD2. The CDR3 spans 14 residues. From germline, CDR1 is DFQATT and CDR2 SNEGSKA (reference sequence). The V and J ends lost 6 bases and 3 bases, in that order; junction bases with no gene match: 4. As DNA, the CDR3 is TGCAGTGCCCTAGCGGGAGGGGCGACAGATACGCAGTATTTT. Translation: CSALAGGATDTQYF.

Relative to its sample, this clonotype is medium-sized (0.01 to 0.1%). The chain couples TRBV25-1 to TRBJ2-2; TRBD1 aligns across 8 bases. Germline V gene data show CDR1 as MGHDK and CDR2 as SYGVNS. The CDR3 runs to 16 residues. V shed 1 base, J shed 6 bases, and the junction held 7 bases outside the gene matches. The CDR3 nucleotides are TGTGCCAGCAGTGAATTTGGGACAGGAATTGCCGGGGAGCTGTTTTTT. Its translation is CASSEFGTGIAGELFF.

Relative to its sample, this clonotype is medium-sized. The V and J genes are TRBV2 and TRBJ1-5; D gene uncertain. The CDR3 spans 15 residues. Germline CDR1 is SNHLY and CDR2 is FYNNEI. Trimming cost V 6 bases and J 0 bases, with 12 bases left between them. CDR3 DNA sequence: TGTGCCAGCAGCCAAACAGACAATAGCAATCAGCCCCAGCATTTT. Translating it yields CASSQTDNSNQPQHF.

This clonotype was counted ten times or more. A junction boundary mismatches the germline segment, possibly from a read error. J is TRBJ2-1 and V is TRBV7-7, with 10 bases that match TRBD2. In germline, CDR1 is SSHAT, CDR2 FNYEAQ (reference sequence). The CDR3 sequence is 15 residues long. This CDR3 reads CASSLDTSGTSEQFF. DNA for the CDR3: TGTGCTAGCAGCTTAGACACTAGCGGGACGAGTGAGCAGTTCTTC.

This clonotype was recorded many times. The genes are TRBV24-1 and TRBJ2-3; possibly TRBD2 for D (5 bases). The CDR3 runs 15 residues. Looked up from germline, CDR1 is KGHDR and CDR2 is SFDVKD. V lost 1 base, J lost 10 bases, and 17 bases lay in between. CDR3 loop: CATSDLISGISPQYF. The CDR3 bases are TGTGCCACCAGTGATTTAATTTCGGGGATCTCTCCGCAGTATTTT.

This clonotype was seen repeatedly, ten times or more. The V call is TRBV2, the J call TRBJ2-6, with TRBD1 as a possible D gene (6 bases). CDR1 is SNHLY, CDR2 FYNNEI, per germline. Trimming removed 7 bases from V and 4 bases from J, with 17 bases in between. This CDR3 has 16 residues. Written as DNA, the CDR3 is TGTGCCAGCAACAGGGAAAGTATGGGCGGGGCCAACGTCCTGACTTTC. Translating gives CASNRESMGGANVLTF. The complete variable domain, with remaining parts taken from reference TRBV2 and TRBJ2-6, reads EPEVTQTPSHQVTQMGQEVILRCVPISNHLYFYWYRQILGQKVEFLVSFYNNEISEKSEIFDDQFSVERPDGSNFTLKIRSTKLEDSAMYFCASNRESMGGANVLTFGAGSRLTVL.

This clonotype is medium-sized (0.01 to 0.1%). J is TRBJ2-3 and V is TRBV5-1; D gene unclear. CDR3 size: 12 residues. The germline V and J ends were trimmed by 4 bases and 6 bases, with 9 bases remaining between them. From germline, CDR1 is SGHRS and CDR2 YFSETQ. The CDR3 here is CASSPQGDTQYF. CDR3 nucleotide sequence: TGCGCCAGCAGCCCCCAAGGGGATACGCAGTATTTT.

This clonotype was seen ten or more times. The chain employs TRBV6-1 and TRBJ2-1; 12 positions agree with TRBD2. Germline assignment: CDR1 MNHNS and CDR2 SASEGT. This CDR3 is 13 amino acids long. Trimming removed 9 bases from V and 6 bases from J; junction bases left unmatched: 3. The CDR3 bases are TGTGCCAGTGGACTAGCGGGAAGCAATGAGCAGTTCTTC. It yields the protein CASGLAGSNEQFF.

This clonotype is medium-sized in the sample. J is TRBJ2-7 and V is TRBV10-2, with a possible D match to TRBD1 (6 bases). CDR3 length: 14 residues. Germline CDR1 reads WSHSY; CDR2 reads SAAADI. Trimming took 4 bases from V and 0 from J, leaving 10 bases between them. In nucleotides, the CDR3 is TGCGCCAGCAGTGTCGGACAGTACTCCTACGAGCAGTACTTC. It specifies CASSVGQYSYEQYF.

By its share, this clonotype is medium-sized (0.01 to 0.1%). The CDR3 region is CASSSPRDNQPQHF. CDR3 DNA sequence: TGTGCCAGCAGTTCCCCTAGGGACAATCAGCCCCAGCATTTT. The chain recombines TRBV6-5 with TRBJ1-5; D is uncertain. Germline V gene sequence: CDR1 MNHEY, CDR2 SVGAGI. CDR3 size: 14 residues. The V gene lost 4 bases and the J gene lost 3 bases, with 10 bases spanning the gap.

This rearrangement joins TRBV7-8 to TRBJ2-5; D not certain. Germline loops: CDR1 SGHVS, CDR2 FQNEAQ. The CDR3 runs 13 residues. Trimming shortened V by 1 base and J by 5 bases, and 8 bases separated the two germline ends. For the CDR3, the DNA is TGTGCCAGCAGCTTAGTTGAGGACGAGACCCAGTACTTC. Translated, it gives CASSLVEDETQYF.

This clonotype was picked up many times. The chain carries TRBV29-1 and TRBJ1-4; D unresolved. Germline assignment: CDR1 SQVTM and CDR2 ANQGSEA. The V gene lost 1 base and the J gene lost 15 bases, with 18 bases spanning the gap. The CDR3 has 13 residues. The CDR3: CSVEVPGPREMFF. The CDR3 DNA reads as TGCAGCGTTGAAGTCCCGGGCCCCCGAGAGATGTTTTTT.

By share, this clonotype ranks as medium-sized. This chain uses TRBV28 with TRBJ2-7; 7 bases match TRBD1. The V segment lost 5 bases and the J segment 0 bases; nucleotides outside the gene matches: 4. This CDR3 is 14 amino acids long. CDR1 is MDHEN and CDR2 is SYDVKM in the germline V gene. CDR3 sequence reads: CASSVRQGSYEQYF. CDR3 DNA sequence: TGTGCCAGCAGTGTCCGACAGGGCTCCTACGAGCAGTACTTC.

In this sample, this clonotype turned up many times. This chain uses TRBV3-1 with TRBJ1-1; D remains unclear. The germline V and J ends were trimmed by 0 bases and 0 bases, with 14 bases remaining between them. CDR1 and CDR2 from the germline V gene are LGHDT and YNNKEL (reference sequence). The CDR3 has 17 amino acids. CDR3 DNA: TGTGCCAGCAGCCAAGATATCTTCGGGTACGTGAACACTGAAGCTTTCTTT. Translation gives CASSQDIFGYVNTEAFF.

Ten or more counts support this clonotype. The gene calls are TRBV5-6 and TRBJ2-7, with TRBD1 matching 7 bases. CDR1 SGHDT and CDR2 YYEEEE come from the germline V gene. There are 13 residues in the CDR3. V was clipped by 6 bases and J by 6 bases; unmatched bases: 9. CDR3 sequence reads: CASTFDRDPEQYF. CDR3 bases: TGTGCCAGCACCTTCGACAGGGATCCCGAGCAGTACTTC.